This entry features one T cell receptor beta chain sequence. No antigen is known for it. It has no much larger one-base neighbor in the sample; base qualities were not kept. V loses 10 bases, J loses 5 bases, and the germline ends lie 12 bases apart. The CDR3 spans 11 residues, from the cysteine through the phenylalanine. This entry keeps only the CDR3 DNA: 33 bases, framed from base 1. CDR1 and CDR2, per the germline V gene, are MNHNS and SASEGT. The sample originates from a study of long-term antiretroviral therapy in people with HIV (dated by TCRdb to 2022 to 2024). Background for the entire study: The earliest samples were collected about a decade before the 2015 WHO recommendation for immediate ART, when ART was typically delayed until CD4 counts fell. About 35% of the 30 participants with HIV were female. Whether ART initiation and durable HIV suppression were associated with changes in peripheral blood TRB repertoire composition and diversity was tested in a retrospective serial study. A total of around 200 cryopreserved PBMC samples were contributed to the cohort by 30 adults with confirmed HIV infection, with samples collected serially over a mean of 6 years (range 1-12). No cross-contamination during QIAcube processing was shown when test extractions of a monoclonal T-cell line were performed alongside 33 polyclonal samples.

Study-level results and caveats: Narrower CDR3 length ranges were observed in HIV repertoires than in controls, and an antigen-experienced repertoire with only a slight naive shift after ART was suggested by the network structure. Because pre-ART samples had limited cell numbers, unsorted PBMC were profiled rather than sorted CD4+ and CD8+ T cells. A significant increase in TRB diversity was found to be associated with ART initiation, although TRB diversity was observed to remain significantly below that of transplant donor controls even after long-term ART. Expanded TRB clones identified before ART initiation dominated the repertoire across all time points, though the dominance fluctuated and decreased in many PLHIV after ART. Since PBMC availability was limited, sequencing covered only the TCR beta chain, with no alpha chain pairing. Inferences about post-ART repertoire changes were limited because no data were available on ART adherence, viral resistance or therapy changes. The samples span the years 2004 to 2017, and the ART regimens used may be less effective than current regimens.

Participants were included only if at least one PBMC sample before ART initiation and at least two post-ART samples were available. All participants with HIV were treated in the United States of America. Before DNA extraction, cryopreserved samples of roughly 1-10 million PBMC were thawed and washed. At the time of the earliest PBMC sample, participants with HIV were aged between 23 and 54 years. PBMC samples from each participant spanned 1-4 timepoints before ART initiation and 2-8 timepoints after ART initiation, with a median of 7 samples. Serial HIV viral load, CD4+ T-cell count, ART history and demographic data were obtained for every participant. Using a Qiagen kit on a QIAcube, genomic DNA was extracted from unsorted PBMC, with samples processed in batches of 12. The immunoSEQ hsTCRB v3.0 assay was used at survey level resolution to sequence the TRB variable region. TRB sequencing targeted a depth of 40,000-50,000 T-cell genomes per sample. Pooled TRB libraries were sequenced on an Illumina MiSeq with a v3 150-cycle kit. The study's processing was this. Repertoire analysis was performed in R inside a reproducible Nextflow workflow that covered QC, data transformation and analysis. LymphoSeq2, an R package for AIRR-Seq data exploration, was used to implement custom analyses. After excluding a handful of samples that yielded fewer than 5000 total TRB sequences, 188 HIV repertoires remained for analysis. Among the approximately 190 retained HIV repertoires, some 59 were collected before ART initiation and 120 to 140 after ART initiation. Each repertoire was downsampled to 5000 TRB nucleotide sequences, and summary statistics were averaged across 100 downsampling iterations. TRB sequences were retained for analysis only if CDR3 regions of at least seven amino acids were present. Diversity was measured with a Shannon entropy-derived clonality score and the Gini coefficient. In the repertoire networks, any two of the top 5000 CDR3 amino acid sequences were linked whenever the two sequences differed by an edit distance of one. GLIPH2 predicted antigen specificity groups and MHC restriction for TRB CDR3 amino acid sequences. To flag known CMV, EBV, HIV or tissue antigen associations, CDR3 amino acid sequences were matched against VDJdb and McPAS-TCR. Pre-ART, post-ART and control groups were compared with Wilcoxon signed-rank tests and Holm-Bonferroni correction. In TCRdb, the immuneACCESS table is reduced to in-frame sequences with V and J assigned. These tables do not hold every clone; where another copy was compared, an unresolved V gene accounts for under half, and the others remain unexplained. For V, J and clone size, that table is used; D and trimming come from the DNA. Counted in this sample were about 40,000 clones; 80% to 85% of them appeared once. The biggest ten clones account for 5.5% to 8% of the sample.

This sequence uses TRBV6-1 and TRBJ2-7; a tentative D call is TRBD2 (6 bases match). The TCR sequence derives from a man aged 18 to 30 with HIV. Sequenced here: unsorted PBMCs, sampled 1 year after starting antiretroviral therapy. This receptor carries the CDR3 CAIPGVDEQYF. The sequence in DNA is TGTGCCATCCCGGGGGTTGACGAGCAGTACTTC.